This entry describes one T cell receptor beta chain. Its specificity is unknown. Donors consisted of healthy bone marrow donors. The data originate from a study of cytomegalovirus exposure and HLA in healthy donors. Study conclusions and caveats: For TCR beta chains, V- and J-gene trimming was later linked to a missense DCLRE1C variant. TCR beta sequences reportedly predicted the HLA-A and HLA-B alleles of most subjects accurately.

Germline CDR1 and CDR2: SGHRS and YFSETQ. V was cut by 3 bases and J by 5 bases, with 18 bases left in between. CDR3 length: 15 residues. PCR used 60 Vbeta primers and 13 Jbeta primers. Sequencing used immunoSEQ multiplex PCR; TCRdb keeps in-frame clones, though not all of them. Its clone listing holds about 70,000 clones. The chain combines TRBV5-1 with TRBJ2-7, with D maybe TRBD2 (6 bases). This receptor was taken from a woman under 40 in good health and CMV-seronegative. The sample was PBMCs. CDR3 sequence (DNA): TGCGCCAGCAGCTCAGCAGCGGGCCTTATCCACGAGCAGTACTTC. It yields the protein CASSSAAGLIHEQYF.